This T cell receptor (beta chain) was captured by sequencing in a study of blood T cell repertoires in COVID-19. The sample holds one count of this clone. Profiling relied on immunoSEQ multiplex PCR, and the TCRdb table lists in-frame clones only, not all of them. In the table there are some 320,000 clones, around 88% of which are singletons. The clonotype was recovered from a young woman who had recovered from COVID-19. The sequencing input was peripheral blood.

The CDR3 is CASSQGQNTGELFF. For the CDR3, the DNA is TGCGCCAGCAGCCAAGGACAGAACACCGGGGAGCTGTTTTTT. The gene calls are TRBV4-3 and TRBJ2-2, with unresolved D. In germline, CDR1 is LGHNA, CDR2 YSLEER. V was shortened by 1 base and J by 1 base, with 4 bases between the two germline ends. This CDR3 has 14 residues.